The 16 T cell receptor beta chains given below trace back to one sample, sequenced in a study of T cell responses to AZD1222 COVID-19 vaccine. Sequenced by immunoSEQ multiplex PCR; TCRdb stores in-frame clones only, minus some. Of about 200,000 clones in the sample, 91% were seen once. The sequences come from peripheral blood, collected 28 days after the second AZD1222 dose. These receptors came from an adult who received the AZD1222 COVID-19 vaccine.

This clone was picked up one time. The rearrangement joins TRBV6-6 to TRBJ1-4, with D maybe TRBD1 (5 bases). Germline CDR1 reads MNHNY; CDR2 reads SVGAGI (reference sequence). V gave up 6 bases and J gave up 4 bases, with 18 bases separating them. This CDR3 is 16 amino acids long. The CDR3 region is CASSDGTPALNEKLFF. Written as DNA, the CDR3 is TGTGCCAGCAGCGACGGGACTCCCGCCCTTAATGAAAAACTGTTTTTT.

The V call is TRBV28, the J call TRBJ1-6; D is ambiguous. V was shortened by 7 bases and J by 10 bases, with 14 bases between the two germline ends. This CDR3 is 13 amino acids long. Germline V gives CDR1 MDHEN, CDR2 SYDVKM. The CDR3 DNA sequence: TGTGCCAGCACTACGGTTATATTGTCACCCCTCCACTTT. Translated: CASTTVILSPLHF.

The rearrangement uses TRBV6-1 and TRBJ1-5; D ambiguous. V lost 0 bases and J lost 4, with 7 bases in between. Germline CDR1 and CDR2: MNHNS and SASEGT. The CDR3 has 14 residues. The CDR3 loop reads CASSEASLNQPQHF. CDR3 nucleotide sequence: TGTGCCAGCAGTGAAGCCTCACTGAATCAGCCCCAGCATTTT.

The chain recombines TRBV30 with TRBJ2-4, with 8 bases that match TRBD2. This CDR3 is built from 16 residues. CDR1 and CDR2 from the germline V gene are GTSNPN and SVGIG (reference sequence). J was trimmed by 0 bases and V by 5 bases; bases with no gene match: 9. The CDR3 here is CAWLILAELAKNIQYF. In DNA form, the CDR3 reads TGTGCCTGGCTGATACTAGCGGAACTAGCCAAAAACATTCAGTACTTC.

The V gene is TRBV27, the J gene TRBJ1-3; D not resolved. This CDR3 is built from 13 residues. Trimming took off 5 bases at V and 8 bases at J, with 13 bases between the two ends. Germline V lookup: CDR1 MNHEY, CDR2 SMNVEV (reference sequence). This CDR3 is CASSRPGSDTIYF. CDR3 DNA: TGTGCCAGCAGTCGTCCGGGGTCGGACACCATATATTTT.

The CDR3 DNA reads TGTGCCAGCTCACCACAGGGACAGCCTAATGAAAAACTGTTTTTT. It translates to CASSPQGQPNEKLFF. This rearrangement joins TRBV18 to TRBJ1-4; TRBD1 aligns across 7 bases. V was pared by 1 base and J by 3 bases, with 2 bases of the junction left unmatched. The CDR3 has 15 amino acids. The germline V gene encodes CDR1 KGHSH and CDR2 LQKENI. Full variable domain (outside the CDR3, taken from reference TRBV18 and TRBJ1-4): NAGVMQNPRHLVRRRGQEARLRCSPMKGHSHVYWYRQLPEEGLKFMVYLQKENIIDESGMPKERFSAEFPKEGPSILRIQQVVRGDSAAYFCASSPQGQPNEKLFFGSGTQLSVL.

The chain carries TRBV6-5 and TRBJ1-1; tentative D call: TRBD1 (5 bases). The V gene lost 10 bases and the J gene lost 2 bases, with 17 bases spanning the gap. Germline V gene data show CDR1 as MNHEY and CDR2 as SVGAGI. CDR3 length: 14 residues. CDR3 amino acids: CAKSRGQGNTEAFF. Written as DNA, the CDR3 is TGTGCCAAAAGCCGAGGACAAGGTAACACTGAAGCTTTCTTT.

This chain uses TRBV5-4 with TRBJ2-3; weak D call: TRBD2 (6 bases). This CDR3 contains 16 residues. The ends were cut back, 2 bases at V and 1 base at J, with 14 bases in the middle. From germline, CDR1 is SGHNT and CDR2 YYREEE (reference sequence). For the CDR3, the DNA is TGTGCCAGCAGCTTCCGCCAGGACTACCGCACAGATACGCAGTATTTT. This sequence encodes CASSFRQDYRTDTQYF.

The rearrangement uses TRBV20-1 and TRBJ2-1; tentative D call: TRBD2 (6 bases). Germline V gives CDR1 DFQATT, CDR2 SNEGSKA (reference sequence). The CDR3 runs to 11 residues. The CDR3 reads CAVGSANEQFF. The CDR3 DNA is TGCGCAGTCGGGAGCGCCAATGAGCAGTTCTTC.

The rearrangement joins TRBV18 to TRBJ2-7; 11 bases agree with TRBD2. V lost 4 bases and J lost 7; bases outside the gene matches: 6. This CDR3 spans 14 amino acids. From germline, CDR1 is KGHSH and CDR2 LQKENI. The CDR3 loop is CASSLLAGDSEQYF. The CDR3 nucleotides read TGTGCCAGCTCACTACTAGCGGGAGATTCTGAGCAGTACTTC.

The chain employs TRBV30 and TRBJ1-3, with no clear D. Trimming removed 4 bases from V and 1 base from J, with 8 bases in between. This CDR3 region has 13 residues. Per germline, CDR1 GTSNPN and CDR2 SVGIG (reference sequence). The CDR3 is CAWIGGSGNTIYF. The CDR3 DNA reads as TGTGCCTGGATTGGTGGGTCTGGAAACACCATATATTTT.

The J gene is TRBJ2-6, the V gene TRBV6-6; D is ambiguous. Trimming removed 6 bases from V and 0 bases from J, with 12 bases in between. This CDR3 has 16 amino acids. Germline CDR1 and CDR2: MNHNY and SVGAGI (reference sequence). The DNA of the CDR3 is TGTGCCAGCAGCCGACTCGGTGGCTCTGGGGCCAACGTCCTGACTTTC. Translated, it gives CASSRLGGSGANVLTF.

This chain links TRBV10-1 with TRBJ2-1; 7 bases agree with TRBD2. CDR3 length equals 13 residues. Losses at the gene ends were 5 bases for V and 2 bases for J; bases not matched to a gene: 0. The germline gives CDR1 WNHNN, CDR2 SYGVQD (reference sequence). CDR3 nucleotide sequence: TGCGCCAGCAGTAGCGGGGCCTACAATGAGCAGTTCTTC. It codes for CASSSGAYNEQFF.

The chain has TRBV30 and TRBJ2-5; 10 nucleotides align to TRBD1. There are 15 residues in the CDR3. The V and J ends lost 1 base and 1 base, in that order; junction bases with no gene match: 3. Germline V gives CDR1 GTSNPN, CDR2 SVGIG (reference sequence). The CDR3 reads CAWSGRDRGQETQYF. The CDR3 DNA sequence: TGTGCCTGGAGTGGCCGGGACAGGGGCCAAGAGACCCAGTACTTC.

This rearrangement joins TRBV11-2 to TRBJ1-1; the D gene is possibly TRBD1 (6 bases). The CDR3 runs 15 residues. Trimming stripped 3 bases from V and 2 bases from J, with 13 bases between. Germline V gives CDR1 SGHAT, CDR2 FQNNGV. The CDR3 region has the DNA TGTGCCAGCAGCTTCTCAGGGGCGGTAAACACTGAAGCTTTCTTT. Protein sequence: CASSFSGAVNTEAFF.

The chain uses TRBV18 and TRBJ1-1; D uncertain. Germline CDR1 and CDR2: KGHSH and LQKENI. This CDR3 comprises 14 residues. The ends were cut back, 4 bases at V and 1 base at J, with 10 bases in the middle. The CDR3 spells CASSLRDGNTEAFF. CDR3 coding DNA: TGTGCCAGCTCACTTCGAGACGGGAACACTGAAGCTTTCTTT.